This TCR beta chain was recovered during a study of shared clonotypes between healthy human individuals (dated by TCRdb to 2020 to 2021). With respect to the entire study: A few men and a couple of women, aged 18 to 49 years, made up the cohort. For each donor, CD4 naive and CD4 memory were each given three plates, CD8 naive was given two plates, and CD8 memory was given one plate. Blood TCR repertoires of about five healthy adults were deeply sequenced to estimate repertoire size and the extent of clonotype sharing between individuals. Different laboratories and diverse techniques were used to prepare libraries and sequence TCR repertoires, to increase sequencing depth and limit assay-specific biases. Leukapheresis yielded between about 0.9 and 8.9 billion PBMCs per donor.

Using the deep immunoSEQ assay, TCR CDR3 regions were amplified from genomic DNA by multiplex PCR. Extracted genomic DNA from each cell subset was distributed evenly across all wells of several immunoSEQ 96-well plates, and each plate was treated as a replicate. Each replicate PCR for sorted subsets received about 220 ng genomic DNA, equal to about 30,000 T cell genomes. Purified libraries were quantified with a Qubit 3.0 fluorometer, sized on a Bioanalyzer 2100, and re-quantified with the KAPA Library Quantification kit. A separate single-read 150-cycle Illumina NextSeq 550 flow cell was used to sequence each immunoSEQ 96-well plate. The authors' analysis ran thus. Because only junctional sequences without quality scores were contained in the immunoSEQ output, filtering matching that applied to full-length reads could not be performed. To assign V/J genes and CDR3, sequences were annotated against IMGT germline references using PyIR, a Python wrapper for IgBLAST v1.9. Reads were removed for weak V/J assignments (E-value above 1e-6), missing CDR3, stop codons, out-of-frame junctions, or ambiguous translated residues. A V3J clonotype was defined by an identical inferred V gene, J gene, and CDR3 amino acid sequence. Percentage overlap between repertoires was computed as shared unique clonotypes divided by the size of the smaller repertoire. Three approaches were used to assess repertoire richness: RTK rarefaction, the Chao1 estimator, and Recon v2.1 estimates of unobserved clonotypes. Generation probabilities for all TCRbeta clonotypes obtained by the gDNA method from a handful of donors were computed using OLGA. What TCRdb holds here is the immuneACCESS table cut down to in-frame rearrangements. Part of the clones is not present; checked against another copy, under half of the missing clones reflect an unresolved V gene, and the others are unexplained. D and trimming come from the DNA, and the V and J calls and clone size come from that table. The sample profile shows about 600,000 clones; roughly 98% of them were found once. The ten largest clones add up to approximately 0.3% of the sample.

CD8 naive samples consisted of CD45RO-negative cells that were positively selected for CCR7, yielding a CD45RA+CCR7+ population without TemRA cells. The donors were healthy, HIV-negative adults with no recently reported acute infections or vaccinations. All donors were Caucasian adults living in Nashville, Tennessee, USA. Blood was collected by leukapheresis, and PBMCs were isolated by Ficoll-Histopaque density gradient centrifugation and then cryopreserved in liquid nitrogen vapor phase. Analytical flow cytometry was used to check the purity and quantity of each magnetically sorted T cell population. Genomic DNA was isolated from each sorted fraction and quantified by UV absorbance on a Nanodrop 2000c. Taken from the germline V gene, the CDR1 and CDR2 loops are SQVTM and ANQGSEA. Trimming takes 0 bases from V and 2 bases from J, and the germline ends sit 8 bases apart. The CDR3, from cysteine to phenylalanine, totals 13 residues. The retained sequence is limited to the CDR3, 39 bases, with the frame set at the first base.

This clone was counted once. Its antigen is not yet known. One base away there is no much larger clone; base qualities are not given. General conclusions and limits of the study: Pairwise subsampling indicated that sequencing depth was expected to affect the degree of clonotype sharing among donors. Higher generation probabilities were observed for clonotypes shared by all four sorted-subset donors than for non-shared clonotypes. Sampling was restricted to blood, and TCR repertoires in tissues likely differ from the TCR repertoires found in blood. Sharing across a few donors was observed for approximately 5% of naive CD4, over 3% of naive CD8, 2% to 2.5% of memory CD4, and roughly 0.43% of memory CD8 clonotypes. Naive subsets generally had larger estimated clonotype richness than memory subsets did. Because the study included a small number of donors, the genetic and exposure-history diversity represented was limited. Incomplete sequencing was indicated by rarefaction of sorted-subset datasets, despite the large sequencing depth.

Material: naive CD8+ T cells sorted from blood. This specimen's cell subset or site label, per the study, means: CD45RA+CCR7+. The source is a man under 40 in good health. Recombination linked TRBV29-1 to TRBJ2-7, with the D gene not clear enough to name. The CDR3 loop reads CSVEDSLTYEQYF. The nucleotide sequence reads TGCAGCGTTGAAGATAGCCTTACCTACGAGCAGTACTTC.